A selection of T cell receptor beta chains follows, all from one sample in a study of T cell responses to AZD1222 COVID-19 vaccine. Sequencing used immunoSEQ multiplex PCR; TCRdb keeps in-frame clones, though not all of them. The data hold some 92,000 clones, with around nine tenths observed a single time. Sequencing was performed on peripheral blood, taken on day 0 of MenACWY control vaccination. The receptors here all came from an adult in good health. CDR3s include the opening cysteine and the closing phenylalanine or tryptophan. The D gene is left open where the match is weak. Clone size is given for some rows only: seen once, a few or many times, or a class if the clone is expanded.

v_call	j_call	d_call	clone_size	cdr3_nt	cdr3_aa
TRBV18	TRBJ1-2	-	once	TGTGCCAGCTCACCACTTGCAGGGGAAATTAACTATGGCTACACCTTC	CASSPLAGEINYGYTF
TRBV21-1	TRBJ2-4	-	-	TGTGCCAGCAGCAAAGCGCTAGCGGGAGGGCCTTCAGCCAAAAACATTCAGTACTTC	CASSKALAGGPSAKNIQYF
TRBV5-1	TRBJ1-1	TRBD1	-	TGCGCCAGCAGCTTGAAGGGGGCAGGGGACACTGAAGCTTTCTTT	CASSLKGAGDTEAFF
TRBV24-1	TRBJ1-5	-	-	TGTGCCACCAGTGACAGGGGTCAGCCCCAGCATTTT	CATSDRGQPQHF
TRBV3-1/TRBV3-2	TRBJ1-2	-	-	TGTGCCAGCAGCCAGTGGGCGGCTGCTAACTATGGCTACACCTTC	CASSQWAAANYGYTF
TRBV7-9	TRBJ1-2	TRBD1	-	TGTGCCAGCAGCCCCCGACAGGGTTTAGATGGCTACACCTTC	CASSPRQGLDGYTF
TRBV5-1	TRBJ2-5	TRBD1	-	TGCGCCAGCAGCAAGGGACAGCGACAAGAGACCCAGTACTTC	CASSKGQRQETQYF
TRBV27	TRBJ2-5	TRBD1	-	TGTGCCAGCAGTCCGTGGACAGGGAGTAGTAAAGAGACCCAGTACTTC	CASSPWTGSSKETQYF
TRBV7-9	TRBJ2-1	TRBD1	-	TGTGCCAGCAGCCCGGGACAGGATAATGAGCAGTTCTTC	CASSPGQDNEQFF
TRBV19	TRBJ2-6	-	-	TGTGCCAGTACCCCAAGGGGAAGCTCTGGGGCCAACGTCCTGACTTTC	CASTPRGSSGANVLTF
TRBV27	TRBJ2-2	TRBD1	-	TGTGCCAGCAGTTTCAAGGGGGCGGGTACCGGGGAGCTGTTTTTT	CASSFKGAGTGELFF
TRBV6-2/TRBV6-3	TRBJ2-1	TRBD1	once	TGTGCCAGCAGTTCCCGGGACAGGGGTGGTAATGAGCAGTTCTTC	CASSSRDRGGNEQFF
TRBV19	TRBJ2-5	-	once	TGTGCCAGTAGCGGGACACGTCAAGAGACCCAGTACTTC	CASSGTRQETQYF
TRBV5-6	TRBJ1-1	-	once	TGTGCCAGCAGCTTGTGGCAGCAGATGAACACTGAAGCTTTCTTT	CASSLWQQMNTEAFF
TRBV18	TRBJ1-4	-	-	TGTGCCAGCTCACCGGGACCGATTAATGAAAAACTGTTTTTT	CASSPGPINEKLFF
TRBV6-6	TRBJ2-5	-	-	TGTGCCAGCAGTTACGGGCCCCCGGGGGAAGGTGGGACCCAGTACTTC	CASSYGPPGEGGTQYF
TRBV6-2/TRBV6-3	TRBJ1-2	-	-	TGTGCCAGCAGCCTAGACTTTGGCTACACCTTC	CASSLDFGYTF
TRBV29-1	TRBJ2-5	-	-	TGCAGCGTTGAAGAGGGTCCGGGACAAGAGACCCAGTACTTC	CSVEEGPGQETQYF
TRBV6-4	TRBJ1-5	-	-	TGTGCCAGCACCCCAGTTCCCCTTGGGTCCGATCAGCCCCAGCATTTT	CASTPVPLGSDQPQHF
TRBV5-5	TRBJ1-5	-	-	TGTGCCAGCAGCGTAGACCAGTGGCAGCCCCAGCATTTT	CASSVDQWQPQHF
TRBV11-2	TRBJ2-1	TRBD2	-	TGTGCCAGCAGCCAAGGACTAGCCTATGAGCAGTTCTTC	CASSQGLAYEQFF
TRBV18	TRBJ2-3	-	-	TGTGCCAGCTCACCGCGAACCACAGATACGCAGTATTTT	CASSPRTTDTQYF
TRBV19	TRBJ1-4	-	-	TGTGCCAGTAGTCTGGGGCTTGAAAAACTGTTTTTT	CASSLGLEKLFF
TRBV7-2	TRBJ2-5	TRBD1	-	TGTGCCAGCAGCCCAGACAGGGGGCGAGAGACCCAGTACTTC	CASSPDRGRETQYF
TRBV7-2	TRBJ1-6	TRBD1	-	TGTGCCAGCAGCCCCAGGGGGGGTTCACCCCTCCACTTT	CASSPRGGSPLHF
TRBV5-1	TRBJ2-3	-	-	TGCGCCAGCAGCTTGGAGGGGTCAAGCACAGATACGCAGTATTTT	CASSLEGSSTDTQYF
TRBV28	TRBJ2-7	-	once	TGTGCCAGCAGTTTACGTCCCAGGCCAGATGAGCAGTACTTC	CASSLRPRPDEQYF
TRBV2	TRBJ1-3	-	-	TGTGCCAGCAGTGAAAGGAGGTCGACCCGTGGAAACACCATATATTTT	CASSERRSTRGNTIYF
TRBV5-1	TRBJ2-5	-	-	TGCGCCAGCAGAGTCAATTCCCAAGAGACCCAGTACTTC	CASRVNSQETQYF
TRBV7-2	TRBJ1-5	-	-	TGTGCCAGCAGCCCGGTCGACCACGAGCCCCAGCATTTT	CASSPVDHEPQHF
TRBV7-9	TRBJ2-1	-	-	TGTGCCAGCAGCTTAGTTAACTACAATGAGCAGTTCTTC	CASSLVNYNEQFF
TRBV3-1/TRBV3-2	TRBJ1-2	-	-	TGTGCCAGCAGCCAAGATGTGGGGGGTGGCTACACCTTC	CASSQDVGGGYTF
TRBV3-1/TRBV3-2	TRBJ2-3	-	-	TGTGCCAGCAGCCAAGTGGGGCCAAATGATGATACGCAGTATTTT	CASSQVGPNDDTQYF
TRBV3-1/TRBV3-2	TRBJ1-2	-	-	TGTGCCAGCAGCCAAGAGATGTCGTTGGGGACTTTGGGTGGCTACACCTTC	CASSQEMSLGTLGGYTF
TRBV6-2/TRBV6-3	TRBJ2-7	-	-	TGTGCCAGCAGTTACTCGAGGGGGGACCACGAGCAGTACTTC	CASSYSRGDHEQYF
TRBV7-9	TRBJ2-1	-	-	TGTGCCAGCAGCTCCGGACTTCGGCCCTACAATGAGCAGTTCTTC	CASSSGLRPYNEQFF
TRBV29-1	TRBJ1-4	-	-	TGCAGCGTGGGGAGGGGCGGAGAAAAACTGTTTTTT	CSVGRGGEKLFF
TRBV15	TRBJ2-5	-	-	TGTGCCACCAGCAGAGGGGACGGAAAGACCCAGTACTTC	CATSRGDGKTQYF
TRBV28	TRBJ1-6	-	-	TGTGCCAGCAGTGTGACGTCGAGCTCCTATAATTCACCCCTCCACTTT	CASSVTSSSYNSPLHF
TRBV13	TRBJ2-3	TRBD2	-	TGTGCCAGCAGCTTGGAAGCGGGGGCGGGTAGAGATACGCAGTATTTT	CASSLEAGAGRDTQYF
TRBV29-1	TRBJ2-4	TRBD1	-	TGCAGCGTTGAACCTGGGGGACAGGGGATCGAACGGTCCTTC	CSVEPGGQGIERSF
TRBV7-2	TRBJ2-6	-	once	TGTGCCAGCAGCCCGGACGGAAGCTCTGGGGCCAACGTCCTGACTTTC	CASSPDGSSGANVLTF
TRBV6-6	TRBJ2-7	-	-	TGTGCCAGCAGTTATTCGAGCTATAGCTCCTACGAGCAGTACTTC	CASSYSSYSSYEQYF
TRBV28	TRBJ2-1	TRBD2	-	TGTGCCAGCAGTTCCGGGACTAGCGACAATGAGCAGTTCTTC	CASSSGTSDNEQFF
TRBV2	TRBJ1-5	TRBD1	-	TGTGCCAGCAGTGAATCAAGGACAGGGGGGCAGCCCCAGCATTTT	CASSESRTGGQPQHF
TRBV6-1	TRBJ1-4	-	-	TGTGCCAGCAGTGAAATAAGGTCAGGTTTCCTTTTCGAACTGTTTTTT	CASSEIRSGFLFELFF
TRBV2	TRBJ2-1	TRBD2	-	TGTGCCAGCAGACAGGCTAGCGGATACAATGAGCAGTTCTTC	CASRQASGYNEQFF
TRBV7-9	TRBJ1-6	-	-	TGTGCCAGCAGCTTAGCTGTGGCAGGGAATTCACCCCTCCACTTT	CASSLAVAGNSPLHF
TRBV12-3/TRBV12-4	TRBJ1-3	-	-	TGTGCCAGCAGTTCCAATCGAAACACCATATATTTT	CASSSNRNTIYF
TRBV12-3/TRBV12-4	TRBJ1-4	-	-	TGTGCCAGCAGTTTAGTCTTCGGCGAAAAACTGTTTTTT	CASSLVFGEKLFF
TRBV15	TRBJ2-2	-	-	TGTGCCACCAGCAGAGGAAGGGGAGTTAACACCGGGGAGCTGTTTTTT	CATSRGRGVNTGELFF
TRBV4-2	TRBJ2-2	TRBD1	few	TGTGCCAGCAGCCAAGATGACAGGGCAGACACCGGGGAGCTGTTTTTT	CASSQDDRADTGELFF